This is a list of T cell receptor beta chains from one sample in a study of CD8 T cells in Susac syndrome. TCRdb passed the immunoSEQ multiplex PCR reads through MiXCR, listing each CDR3 protein once. The sample includes about 94,000 distinct CDR3 sequences, over 90% seen only once; the top ten take about 0.3%. The sample taken for sequencing was CD4+ T cells from PBMCs. These receptors were taken from a human donor with Susac syndrome. CDR3s include the opening cysteine and the closing phenylalanine or tryptophan. Each record gives: D gene, clone size, V gene, J gene, CDR3 DNA, CDR3 protein. A D gene is named only where the DNA matches it firmly. Size is stated for part of the rows, as once, few or many counts, or as a class when the clone is expanded.

D: TRBD2; size: NA; V: TRBV20-1; J: TRBJ2-5; DNA: TGCAGTGCTAGTGTACTAGCGGCGGAGACCCAGTACTTC; CDR3: CSASVLAAETQYF
D: TRBD2; size: once; V: TRBV7-7; J: TRBJ2-3; DNA: TGTGCCAGCCCCCAACCAAATAGCGGGTGCACAGATACGCAGTATTTT; CDR3: CASPQPNSGCTDTQYF
D: NA; size: once; V: TRBV30; J: TRBJ1-2; DNA: TGTGCCTGGAGTGCCCTGCACAGGGCTGGCTACACCTTC; CDR3: CAWSALHRAGYTF
D: TRBD1; size: NA; V: TRBV30; J: TRBJ2-6; DNA: TGTGCCTGGGACAGGGTGTCGAGAGGGGCCAACGTCCTGACTTTC; CDR3: CAWDRVSRGANVLTF
D: TRBD2; size: NA; V: TRBV7-2; J: TRBJ2-7; DNA: TGTGCCAGCAGCTTAGCGTTAGCGGGGGGGCTCGAGCAGTACTTC; CDR3: CASSLALAGGLEQYF
D: NA; size: NA; V: TRBV6-5; J: TRBJ2-1; DNA: TGTGCCAGCAGTTCCTGGTTAGGGGACAATGAGCAGTTCTTC; CDR3: CASSSWLGDNEQFF
D: NA; size: NA; V: TRBV12-5; J: TRBJ1-1; DNA: TGTGCTAGTGGCCCCCTACAGGGACTGAACACTGAAGCTTTCTTT; CDR3: CASGPLQGLNTEAFF
D: TRBD1; size: once; V: TRBV3-1; J: TRBJ2-4; DNA: TGTGCCAGCAGCCAAGCGACAGGGTGGGAAAACATTCAGTACTTC; CDR3: CASSQATGWENIQYF
D: NA; size: NA; V: TRBV20-1; J: TRBJ2-5; DNA: TGCAGTGCTAGAGATGGGACCCAACAAGAGACCCAGTACTTC; CDR3: CSARDGTQQETQYF
D: NA; size: NA; V: TRBV28; J: TRBJ1-1; DNA: TGTGCCAGCAGCCGGGGGGGGCTCAGCACTGAAGCTTTCTTT; CDR3: CASSRGGLSTEAFF
D: TRBD1; size: NA; V: TRBV9; J: TRBJ1-6; DNA: TGTGCCAGCAGCGTAACAGGGGTAAAGCATAATTCACCCCTCCACTTT; CDR3: CASSVTGVKHNSPLHF
D: NA; size: NA; V: TRBV20-1; J: TRBJ1-1; DNA: TGCAGTGCTAGCCAGCCCACTGAAGCTTTCTTT; CDR3: CSASQPTEAFF
D: NA; size: NA; V: TRBV7-2; J: TRBJ1-5; DNA: TGTGCCAGCAGCTTACGGGCTTCGGAATATCAGCCCCAGCATTTT; CDR3: CASSLRASEYQPQHF
D: NA; size: NA; V: TRBV3-1; J: TRBJ2-7; DNA: TGTGCCAGCAGCTTCCGACAGCAATACTACGAGCAGTACTTC; CDR3: CASSFRQQYYEQYF
D: NA; size: NA; V: TRBV4-1; J: TRBJ1-4; DNA: TGCGCCAGCAGCCAAGTTGCGGGGGCCGGGAGGGAAAAACTGTTTTTT; CDR3: CASSQVAGAGREKLFF
D: TRBD1; size: NA; V: TRBV18; J: TRBJ1-2; DNA: TGTGCCAGCTCACCCCAGGGACAGGGGGCGCGGCGCGGCTACACCTTC; CDR3: CASSPQGQGARRGYTF
D: NA; size: NA; V: TRBV7-8; J: TRBJ2-3; DNA: TGTGCCAGCAGCGCTCTCCATCGGGTGAGCACAGATACGCAGTATTTT; CDR3: CASSALHRVSTDTQYF
D: TRBD2; size: NA; V: TRBV27; J: TRBJ2-1; DNA: TGTGCCAGCAGTCCAGCCAGCGGGGGGGGAAATGAGCAGTTCTTC; CDR3: CASSPASGGGNEQFF
D: NA; size: NA; V: TRBV12-3/TRBV12-4; J: TRBJ1-1; DNA: TGTGCCAGCAGCCCCCCCCACGGACAGAACACTGAAGCTTTCTTT; CDR3: CASSPPHGQNTEAFF
D: NA; size: NA; V: TRBV20-1; J: TRBJ1-1; DNA: TGCAGTGCGGGAGAGGGGCCCCACACTGAAGCTTTCTTT; CDR3: CSAGEGPHTEAFF
D: NA; size: NA; V: TRBV7-8; J: TRBJ1-5; DNA: TGTGCCAGCAGCGGGCCGGGATTTAGCAATCAGCCCCAGCATTTT; CDR3: CASSGPGFSNQPQHF
D: TRBD1; size: NA; V: TRBV30; J: TRBJ1-2; DNA: TGTGCCCGGGGACAGGGGATGTCGGGCTACACCTTC; CDR3: CARGQGMSGYTF
D: NA; size: NA; V: TRBV4-2; J: TRBJ2-7; DNA: TGTGCCAGCAGCCGGAGCGCCGAGGCCCACGAGCAGTACTTC; CDR3: CASSRSAEAHEQYF